This T cell receptor (beta chain) was retrieved from a study of beta chain features in type 1 diabetes. On the study more broadly: Healthy donors and patients had similar age, gender and cell yields.

General study findings and limits: Across patients, naive, central memory and Treg TCRB repertoires exhibited apparently greater similarity than was observed across healthy donors. Among all four CD4+ subsets, Type 1 diabetes patients had TCRB CDR3s that were moderately but significantly shorter. Whether HLA type affects TCRB rearrangement stayed undetermined in the present work.

Expressed TCRB transcripts got sequenced, as all isolated RNA was reverse transcribed. TCRdb keeps only in-frame clones here, not all; method: immunoSEQ multiplex PCR. Among roughly 130,000 clones listed, about a sixth were seen once. Purity exceeding 95% was reached by all sorted populations. As for this clone: The target antigen is unknown.

Between the trimmed V and J ends, which lost 1 base and 5 bases, there was a span of 11 bases. The germline CDR1 and CDR2 sequences are MNHEY and SMNVEV (reference sequence). The CDR3 runs 14 residues. Sequenced material: central memory CD4+ T cells from blood. The chain uses TRBV27 and TRBJ2-5; D remains ambiguous. The receptor comes from a man between 25 and 39 years old with type 1 diabetes. CDR3 DNA sequence: TGTGCCAGCAGTTTATTGGCTAGGCCGGAGACCCAGTACTTC. This encodes CASSLLARPETQYF.